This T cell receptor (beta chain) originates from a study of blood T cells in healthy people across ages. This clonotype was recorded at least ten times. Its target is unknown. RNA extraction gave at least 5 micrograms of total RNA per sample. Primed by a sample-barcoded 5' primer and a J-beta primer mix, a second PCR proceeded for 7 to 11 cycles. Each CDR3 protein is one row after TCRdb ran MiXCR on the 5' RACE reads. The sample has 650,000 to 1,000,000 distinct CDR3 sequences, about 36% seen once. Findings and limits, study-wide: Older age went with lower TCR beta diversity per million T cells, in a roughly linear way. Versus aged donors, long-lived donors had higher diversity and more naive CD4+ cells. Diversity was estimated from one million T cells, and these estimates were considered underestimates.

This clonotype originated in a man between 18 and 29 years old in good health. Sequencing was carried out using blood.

The chain's CDR3 is CASHRDTKYGYTF. In DNA, the CDR3 is TGTGCCTCCCACCGGGACACGAAATATGGCTACACCTTC. The chain carries TRBV12-3 or TRBV12-4 and TRBJ1-2, with a possible D match to TRBD1 (6 bases). The V gene lost 11 bases and the J gene lost 5 bases, with 18 bases spanning the gap. CDR3 size: 13 residues.